Presented here are 26 T cell receptor beta chains from one specimen sequenced in a study of CD8 T cell repertoires and HIV-1 epitope variants. Repertoires were generated with immunoSEQ multiplex PCR, while TCRdb's copy carries only in-frame clones and drops some. The table lists 80,000 to 95,000 clones, around 67% of them singletons. Sequencing used uncultured baseline CD8+ T cells from peripheral blood mononuclear cells (PBMCs). The receptors stem from a male donor with HIV.

The CDR3 sequence: CASSPPGTGSEQYF. The CDR3 DNA follows: TGTGCCAGCAGCCCTCCCGGGACAGGGTCCGAGCAGTACTTC. The chain combines TRBV7-9 with TRBJ2-7, with 9 bases identical to TRBD1. The J segment lost 6 bases and the V segment lost 5 bases, leaving 8 bases of the junction unmatched. The CDR3 contains 14 residues. Looked up from germline, CDR1 is SEHNR and CDR2 is FQNEAQ (reference sequence).

CDR3 nucleotides: TGTGCCAGCAGTATTCCAGCGGCACATGCAGATACGCAGTATTTT. It is translated as CASSIPAAHADTQYF. The chain joins TRBV2 to TRBJ2-3; a weak D match, TRBD2 (5 bases). The CDR3 sequence is 15 residues long. Trimming removed 5 bases from V and 4 bases from J, with 16 bases in between. CDR1 and CDR2 from the germline V gene are SNHLY and FYNNEI.

This chain links TRBV19 with TRBJ2-3, with 9 bases that match TRBD2. The V and J ends lost 7 bases and 3 bases, in that order; junction bases with no gene match: 8. Germline V gene lookup returns CDR1 LNHDA and CDR2 SQIVND (reference sequence). The CDR3 spans 15 residues. The CDR3 here is CASTMGLAVTDTQYF. The CDR3 bases are TGTGCCAGTACTATGGGACTAGCTGTGACAGATACGCAGTATTTT.

This clone was counted a single time. The V and J genes are TRBV25-1 and TRBJ2-1; D remains ambiguous. Looked up from germline, CDR1 is MGHDK and CDR2 is SYGVNS. Trimming took off 8 bases at V and 8 bases at J, with 19 bases between the two ends. There are 14 residues in the CDR3. The CDR3 nucleotides read TGTGCCAGCGAGATTGACTCTATGTACGATGAGCAGTTCTTC. Protein sequence: CASEIDSMYDEQFF.

The sample holds one count of this clone. CDR3 nucleotide sequence: TGTGCCAGCAGCCTGACAGGGTACGAGCAGTACTTC. Its translation is CASSLTGYEQYF. The chain joins TRBV5-8 to TRBJ2-7; 7 nucleotides agree with TRBD1. The junction had 2 bases not matched to a gene; V was cut back by 4 bases and J by 4 bases. The CDR3 contains 12 residues. Germline CDR1 is SGHTS and CDR2 is YDEGEE.

This clone was seen a few times. In the same sample, other DNA sequences code for this CDR3. The chain links TRBV29-1 to TRBJ2-1; tentatively, D is TRBD1 (6 bases). CDR3 length: 13 residues. V lost 4 bases and J lost 6, with 13 bases in between. CDR1 SQVTM and CDR2 ANQGSEA come from the germline V gene. CDR3 loop: CSVVHRDGNEQFF. Here the CDR3 DNA reads TGCAGCGTTGTCCACAGGGACGGCAATGAGCAGTTCTTC.

The CDR3 nucleotides read TGTGCCAGCAGTTTAACAGGGTCCGGGGCCAACGTCCTGACTTTC. Amino acids: CASSLTGSGANVLTF. This chain connects TRBV28 to TRBJ2-6; D is possibly TRBD1 (6 bases). Germline V gene sequence: CDR1 MDHEN, CDR2 SYDVKM. The CDR3 covers 15 residues. V was trimmed by 2 bases and J by 4 bases, leaving 9 bases between them.

In this sample, this clone turned up a few times. The chain combines TRBV7-9 with TRBJ2-3; 9 bases align to TRBD2. The CDR3 has 13 amino acids. After removal of 7 bases from V and 7 bases from J, the junction contained 6 bases not matched to a gene. Germline loops: CDR1 SEHNR, CDR2 FQNEAQ (reference sequence). CDR3 sequence: CASILAGEYTQYF. The CDR3 bases are TGTGCCAGCATTTTAGCGGGAGAGTATACGCAGTATTTT.

This clone has a handful of counts. The chain combines TRBV7-2 with TRBJ2-4; D is perhaps TRBD1 or TRBD2 (5 bases each). The germline V and J ends were trimmed by 4 bases and 6 bases, with 16 bases remaining between them. This CDR3 has 15 amino acids. Germline CDR1 reads SGHTA; CDR2 reads FQGNSA. CDR3 sequence: CASSYWGIEGNIQYF. As DNA, the CDR3 is TGTGCCAGCAGCTATTGGGGCATAGAGGGAAACATTCAGTACTTC.

This clone was observed once. This chain uses TRBV5-4 with TRBJ2-7; possibly TRBD1 for D (5 bases). Germline V gives CDR1 SGHNT, CDR2 YYREEE (reference sequence). The germline V and J ends were trimmed by 1 base and 0 bases, with 14 bases remaining between them. The CDR3 has 16 residues. The CDR3 coding sequence is TGTGCCAGCAGCTTGAATGCAGGGCCGAGCTCCTACGAGCAGTACTTC. Translation gives CASSLNAGPSSYEQYF. The variable domain in full, with the rest retrieved from reference TRBV5-4 and TRBJ2-7, is ETGVTQSPTHLIKTRGQQVTLRCSSQSGHNTVSWYQQALGQGPQFIFQYYREEENGRGNFPPRFSGLQFPNYSSELNVNALELDDSALYLCASSLNAGPSSYEQYFGPGTRLTVT.

This clone was picked up many times. The chain has TRBV28 and TRBJ2-7, with a weak D call TRBD2 (7 bases). Trimming stripped 3 bases from V and 6 bases from J, with 27 bases between. This CDR3 is built from 18 residues. Germline V lookup: CDR1 MDHEN, CDR2 SYDVKM. CDR3 protein: CASSFRLAEGGTPIEQYF. As DNA, the CDR3 is TGTGCCAGCAGTTTCCGGCTAGCGGAAGGGGGTACTCCTATCGAGCAGTACTTC.

The J gene is TRBJ2-3, the V gene TRBV7-9, with 7 bases aligning to TRBD2. CDR1 SEHNR and CDR2 FQNEAQ come from the germline V gene (reference sequence). V was clipped by 1 base and J by 3 bases; unmatched bases: 10. CDR3 length: 17 amino acids. The CDR3 DNA sequence: TGTGCCAGCAGCTTAGGTAGGACACGGGAGGTGACAGATACGCAGTATTTT. Translation: CASSLGRTREVTDTQYF.

This clone came up a few times. The J gene is TRBJ2-7, the V gene TRBV27, with 13 bases that match TRBD2. CDR1 is MNHEY and CDR2 is SMNVEV in the germline V gene (reference sequence). V shed 4 bases, J shed 3 bases, and the junction held 9 bases outside the gene matches. This CDR3 contains 17 residues. The CDR3 loop reads CASSSRLAGGLGYEQYF. The CDR3 DNA reads as TGTGCCAGCAGTTCCCGACTAGCGGGAGGCCTGGGCTACGAGCAGTACTTC.

V is TRBV19 and J is TRBJ1-1; 7 bases map to TRBD1. The CDR3 sequence is 14 residues long. V lost 2 bases and J lost 11; bases outside the gene matches: 11. From germline, CDR1 is LNHDA and CDR2 SQIVND (reference sequence). The CDR3 DNA follows: TGTGCCAGTAGTATACCCTTACAGGGGTCGGATGCTTTCTTT. Protein product: CASSIPLQGSDAFF.

This clone has just a few counts. This chain uses TRBV5-6 with TRBJ1-2; TRBD1 is a possible D gene (5 bases). The V gene lost 1 base and the J gene lost 6 bases, with 10 bases spanning the gap. Germline loops: CDR1 SGHDT, CDR2 YYEEEE. The length of the CDR3 is 13 residues. The CDR3 DNA reads as TGTGCCAGCAGCTTGAACAGGTTACATGGCTACACCTTC. Encoded protein: CASSLNRLHGYTF.

The CDR3 sequence: CASSQGLAWNEQFF. In nucleotides, the CDR3 is TGTGCCAGCAGCCAAGGACTAGCGTGGAATGAGCAGTTCTTC. The V gene is TRBV14, the J gene TRBJ2-1, with 8 positions matching TRBD2. This CDR3 region has 14 residues. Germline CDR1 is SGHDN and CDR2 is FVKESK. V lost 1 base to trimming and J lost 7 bases; unmatched junction nucleotides: 3.

The chain has TRBV7-2 and TRBJ2-1; 14 nucleotides line up with TRBD2. The CDR3 has 16 residues. V dropped 5 bases and J dropped 8; count of bases not matched to a gene: 8. Germline V lookup: CDR1 SGHTA, CDR2 FQGNSA. CDR3 in amino acids: CASSGRGLAGVDEQFF. Written as DNA, the CDR3 is TGTGCCAGCAGCGGGAGGGGACTAGCGGGGGTCGATGAGCAGTTCTTC.

The rearrangement joins TRBV10-2 to TRBJ2-7, with TRBD2 matching over 9 bases. Germline V gives CDR1 WSHSY, CDR2 SAAADI. The CDR3 sequence is 13 residues long. V dropped 4 bases and J dropped 5; count of bases not matched to a gene: 3. The CDR3 loop is CASSAASGNEQYF. DNA for the CDR3: TGCGCCAGCAGTGCGGCTAGCGGGAACGAGCAGTACTTC.

V is TRBV30 and J is TRBJ1-2; 7 positions match TRBD1. V lost 5 bases and J lost 7; bases outside the gene matches: 10. Per germline, CDR1 GTSNPN and CDR2 SVGIG (reference sequence). The CDR3 consists of 13 residues. The CDR3 spells CAWWLGGKGGYTF. In DNA, the CDR3 is TGTGCCTGGTGGTTAGGGGGCAAGGGTGGCTACACCTTC.

CDR3 nucleotide sequence: TGCGCCAGCAGCGGGACAGGGCCCTATGGCTACACCTTC. Translating gives CASSGTGPYGYTF. V usage is TRBV10-1 and J usage is TRBJ1-2; 9 bases line up with TRBD1. The CDR3 runs to 13 residues. With 6 bases clipped from V and 4 bases from J, the junction kept 3 bases outside the gene matches. CDR1 and CDR2 (germline): WNHNN, SYGVQD (reference sequence).

This clone appeared a few times. The chain's CDR3 is CASGTNSNQPQHF. Here the CDR3 DNA reads TGTGCCAGCGGGACAAATAGCAATCAGCCCCAGCATTTT. V and J are TRBV6-5 and TRBJ1-5, with D tentatively TRBD1 (6 bases). Between the trimmed V and J ends, which lost 8 bases and 0 bases, there was a span of 8 bases. CDR3 length: 13 amino acids. Germline CDR1 and CDR2: MNHEY and SVGAGI.

The chain combines TRBV10-3 with TRBJ2-1, with 9 bases identical to TRBD1. Per the germline V gene, CDR1 is ENHRY and CDR2 is SYGVKD. This CDR3 has 16 amino acids. V gave up 0 bases and J gave up 8 bases; unmatched junction bases: 8. In DNA, the CDR3 is TGTGCCATCAGTGAGTCTGGGACAGGGAAGGGCGATGAGCAGTTCTTC. Residues: CAISESGTGKGDEQFF.

The V gene is TRBV4-2, the J gene TRBJ2-7; 10 positions match TRBD2. Germline V lookup: CDR1 LGHNA, CDR2 YNFKEQ. The CDR3 loop spans 15 amino acids. The junction had 11 bases not matched to a gene; V was cut back by 5 bases and J by 7 bases. CDR3: CASSVAGGRTGEQYF. CDR3 DNA sequence: TGTGCCAGCAGCGTAGCGGGAGGCCGTACGGGGGAGCAGTACTTC.

The CDR3 DNA sequence: TGTGCCAGCAGTTACTCCGGGGGGCGGAACACCGGGGAGCTGTTTTTT. Protein: CASSYSGGRNTGELFF. The chain couples TRBV6-5 to TRBJ2-2, with D possibly TRBD2 on 7 matching bases. The germline V gene has CDR1 MNHEY and CDR2 SVGAGI. V was shortened by 0 bases and J by 1 base, with 9 bases between the two germline ends. This CDR3 is built from 16 residues.

The table lists this clone with a few counts. The V gene is TRBV28, the J gene TRBJ2-1; 7 nucleotides match TRBD2. The V segment lost 4 bases and the J segment 9 bases; nucleotides outside the gene matches: 15. CDR3 length: 16 amino acids. CDR1 and CDR2 from the germline V gene are MDHEN and SYDVKM. The CDR3 nucleotides read TGTGCCAGCAGTTCCGAGGGGTCGGGAGGATCAGGTGAGCAGTTCTTC. Translated, it gives CASSSEGSGGSGEQFF.

CDR3 coding DNA: TGTGCCAGCAGCCCGGACCTCGCCTACGAGCAGTACTTC. Its protein product is CASSPDLAYEQYF. The V gene is TRBV11-1, the J gene TRBJ2-7; no clear D. CDR1 is SGHAT, CDR2 FQDESV, per germline (reference sequence). The V end was cut by 5 bases, the J end by 2 bases, with 10 bases between. CDR3 size: 13 residues.